What follows are 20 T cell receptor beta chains derived from one specimen sequenced in a study of blood T cell repertoires in COVID-19. Measured with immunoSEQ multiplex PCR; TCRdb has only the in-frame clones, and not every one. This table has tens of thousands of clones, 85% to 90% appearing once. Sequenced material: peripheral blood. The receptors here all came from a man aged 60 to 69 with active COVID-19.

The V call is TRBV6-2 or TRBV6-3, the J call TRBJ2-7, with D tentatively TRBD1 (6 bases). The CDR3 is made up of 15 amino acids. Trimming stripped 2 bases from V and 2 bases from J, with 13 bases between. CDR1 MNHEY and CDR2 SVGEGT come from the germline V gene. CDR3 sequence reads: CASSYGGGVAYEQYF. The DNA for the CDR3 is TGTGCCAGCAGTTACGGGGGCGGAGTTGCCTACGAGCAGTACTTC.

This clone was detected a few times. The chain recombines TRBV10-3 with TRBJ1-5, with TRBD1 matching over 8 bases. Germline V gene data show CDR1 as ENHRY and CDR2 as SYGVKD. This CDR3 spans 16 amino acids. Trimming removed 3 bases from V and 0 bases from J; junction bases left unmatched: 4. The DNA for the CDR3 is TGTGCCATCAGTGACCGGACAGGGAATAGCAATCAGCCCCAGCATTTT. Encoded protein: CAISDRTGNSNQPQHF.

J is TRBJ2-7 and V is TRBV20-1; the D is unclear. Germline CDR1 DFQATT, CDR2 SNEGSKA (reference sequence). This CDR3 comprises 11 residues. The V end was cut by 6 bases, the J end by 4 bases, with 10 bases between. The CDR3 bases are TGCAGTGCCACGGCCGGGTACGAGCAGTACTTC. It translates to CSATAGYEQYF.

The CDR3 DNA sequence: TGTGCCAGCAGCTACGGGAGTAGCACAGATACGCAGTATTTT. It is translated as CASSYGSSTDTQYF. The V gene is TRBV11-2, the J gene TRBJ2-3; the D gene is possibly TRBD2 (6 bases). The ends were cut back, 4 bases at V and 0 bases at J, with 8 bases in the middle. The CDR3 loop spans 14 amino acids. Germline V gives CDR1 SGHAT, CDR2 FQNNGV.

The chain joins TRBV4-1 to TRBJ1-1, with 9 nucleotides matching TRBD1. Germline CDR1 is MGHRA and CDR2 is YSYEKL. J gave up 5 bases and V 1 base, and 5 bases lay outside the gene matches. The CDR3 extends over 15 amino acids. The CDR3 here is CASSQAYRGRTEAFF. For the CDR3, the DNA is TGCGCCAGCAGCCAAGCCTACAGGGGGCGGACTGAAGCTTTCTTT.

V and J are TRBV21-1 and TRBJ2-4; the table's D call, TRBD2, was not checked against the DNA. TRBV21-1 is described as a pseudogene. The CDR3 is 17 amino acids. CDR3 coding DNA: TGTGCCAGCAGCAAAGGAGGAGGGGCTGGAGCCAAAAACATTCAGTACTTC. This sequence encodes CASSKGGGAGAKNIQYF.

The chain has TRBV5-1 and TRBJ2-5; 8 bases are shared with TRBD2. V was pared by 1 base and J by 3 bases, with 5 bases of the junction left unmatched. The CDR3 covers 15 residues. From germline, CDR1 is SGHRS and CDR2 YFSETQ. The CDR3 spells CASSLHSGNEETQYF. The CDR3 DNA is TGCGCCAGCAGCTTGCATAGCGGGAACGAAGAGACCCAGTACTTC.

The chain has TRBV27 and TRBJ1-1, with a possible D match to TRBD1 (6 bases). Trimming removed 5 bases from V and 1 base from J, with 11 bases in between. Germline CDR1 and CDR2: MNHEY and SMNVEV (reference sequence). The CDR3 totals 14 residues. The CDR3 coding sequence is TGTGCCAGCAGTCTACAACAGGGGAACACTGAAGCTTTCTTT. This codes for CASSLQQGNTEAFF.

The V call is TRBV9, the J call TRBJ2-7, with a tentative D call TRBD1 (5 bases). CDR3 length: 12 residues. From germline, CDR1 is SGDLS and CDR2 YYNGEE. Trimming stripped 4 bases from V and 6 bases from J, with 11 bases between. CDR3 in amino acids: CASSSGQGEQYF. In DNA form, the CDR3 reads TGTGCCAGCAGCTCCGGACAAGGCGAGCAGTACTTC. Looking up the rest from reference TRBV9 and TRBJ2-7 gives the full variable domain: DSGVTQTPKHLITATGQRVTLRCSPRSGDLSVYWYQQSLDQGLQFLIQYYNGEERAKGNILERFSAQQFPDLHSELNLSSLELGDSALYFCASSSGQGEQYFGPGTRLTVT.

The chain carries TRBV6-7 and TRBJ1-3; D gene uncertain. TRBV6-7 is placed among ORFs of uncertain function. The CDR3 extends over 15 amino acids. V was pared by 2 bases and J by 0 bases, with 8 bases between. This CDR3 is CASSYHGSSGNTIYF. The CDR3, as DNA: TGTGCCAGCAGTTACCATGGGAGCTCTGGAAACACCATATATTTT.

This clone was picked up a small number of times. A junction boundary mismatches the germline segment, possibly from a read error. This rearrangement joins TRBV19 to TRBJ2-5; 13 nucleotides match TRBD2. This CDR3 has 16 amino acids. Germline V gene data show CDR1 as LNHDA and CDR2 as SQIVND (reference sequence). As DNA, the CDR3 is TGTGCCAGTAGTCTAGGGACTAGCGGGGTTCAAGATACCCAGTACTTC. This gives the protein CASSLGTSGVQDTQYF.

V is TRBV18 and J is TRBJ1-2; TRBD1 matches 12 bases. Germline CDR1 and CDR2: KGHSH and LQKENI. The CDR3 extends over 19 amino acids. Trimming cost V 5 bases and J 1 base; bases outside gene matches: 14. In DNA, the CDR3 is TGTGCCAGCTCAGTTCCGGGACAGGGGGCTCTGAGGAATAACTATGGCTACACCTTC. The encoded protein is CASSVPGQGALRNNYGYTF.

This clone was counted once. CDR3 loop: CASSLGDETDTQYF. CDR3 in DNA: TGCGCCAGCAGCTTGGGCGATGAAACAGATACGCAGTATTTT. The V and J genes are TRBV5-1 and TRBJ2-3, with D uncertain. V shed 0 bases and J shed 3 bases, with 8 bases lying between them. Germline CDR1 and CDR2: SGHRS and YFSETQ. The length of the CDR3 is 14 residues.

The CDR3 loop reads CASSSSGTSALEQFF. CDR3 nucleotides: TGCGCCAGCAGCTCCTCCGGGACTAGCGCATTAGAGCAGTTCTTC. The gene calls are TRBV5-1 and TRBJ2-1; the match to TRBD2 covers 10 bases. Germline CDR1 and CDR2: SGHRS and YFSETQ. The CDR3 is 15 residues long. The ends lost 3 bases at V and 10 bases at J; junction bases unmatched: 10.

The chain employs TRBV7-2 and TRBJ1-3; D is uncertain. Trimming cost V 3 bases and J 0 bases, with 9 bases left between them. CDR1 is SGHTA and CDR2 is FQGNSA in the germline V gene. The CDR3 runs 15 residues. The CDR3, as DNA: TGTGCCAGCAGCTTCAATGCAGACTCTGGAAACACCATATATTTT. It codes for CASSFNADSGNTIYF.

CDR3 loop: CASSDRPYGYTF. DNA of the CDR3: TGTGCCAGTAGTGACAGACCCTATGGCTACACCTTC. V and J are TRBV19 and TRBJ1-2; the D gene is possibly TRBD1 (5 bases). The CDR3 loop spans 12 amino acids. The germline V gene encodes CDR1 LNHDA and CDR2 SQIVND (reference sequence). The V end was cut by 5 bases, the J end by 4 bases, with 8 bases between.

The genes are TRBV9 and TRBJ1-2; maybe TRBD1 (6 bases). Trimming pared 6 bases from V and 8 bases from J, leaving 17 bases between. The CDR3 length is 13 residues. CDR1 is SGDLS and CDR2 is YYNGEE in the germline V gene. The CDR3: CASTTAKGVGYTF. The CDR3 nucleotides are TGTGCCAGCACAACCGCAAAGGGGGTCGGCTACACCTTC.

This clone has a handful of counts. The J gene is TRBJ1-5, the V gene TRBV4-1; D is unresolved. This CDR3 spans 15 amino acids. The V gene's germline CDR1 is MGHRA and CDR2 YSYEKL. Trimming took off 3 bases at V and 4 bases at J, with 13 bases between the two ends. The CDR3 sequence is CASSHAGVGNQPQHF. The DNA of the CDR3 is TGCGCCAGCAGCCATGCCGGGGTTGGTAATCAGCCCCAGCATTTT.

This clone came up a few times. J is TRBJ2-4 and V is TRBV20-1; D uncertain. CDR1 and CDR2 (germline): DFQATT, SNEGSKA (reference sequence). CDR3 length: 16 residues. The V end was cut by 3 bases, the J end by 0 bases, with 15 bases between. CDR3 loop: CSASGQGALAKNIQYF. The CDR3 DNA follows: TGCAGTGCTAGTGGTCAAGGAGCATTAGCCAAAAACATTCAGTACTTC.

This clone was seen just once. The V call is TRBV3-1 (or the pseudogene TRBV3-2), the J call TRBJ2-3; 7 bases are shared with TRBD2. The CDR3 consists of 17 residues. J was trimmed by 1 base and V by 2 bases; bases with no gene match: 9. Germline CDR1 and CDR2: LGHDT and YNNKEL (reference sequence). The CDR3 DNA reads as TGTGCCAGCAGCCAAAGTGAGGGGCTAGCGGGCACAGATACGCAGTATTTT. This encodes CASSQSEGLAGTDTQYF.